One and the same sample provided the 9 T cell receptor beta chains below, sequenced in a study of blood T cells in healthy people across ages. Primed by a sample-barcoded 5' primer and a J-beta primer mix, a second PCR proceeded for about 7 to 11 cycles. TCRdb recomputed calls from the 5' RACE reads with MiXCR, one row per CDR3 protein. Of some 900,000 distinct CDR3 sequences in the sample, roughly 48% were seen once. The sample taken for sequencing was blood. These receptors were taken from a young man in good health.

The V call is TRBV4-3, the J call TRBJ1-2; weak D call: TRBD1 (5 bases). Per germline, CDR1 LGHNA and CDR2 YSLEER. V lost 3 bases, J lost 6 bases, and 11 bases lay in between. The CDR3 has 13 amino acids. As DNA, the CDR3 is TGCGCCAGCAGCCACTCCCAGGGCGATGGCTACACCTTC. This translates into CASSHSQGDGYTF.

J is TRBJ2-3 and V is TRBV4-2; TRBD1 matches at 9 bases. Germline CDR1 LGHNA, CDR2 YNFKEQ. V shed 4 bases and J 4 bases; nucleotides not matched to a gene: 9. The CDR3 runs 16 residues. DNA for the CDR3: TGTGCCAGCAGCCTCTCGACAGGGGGACTTTCAGATACGCAGTATTTT. Translating it yields CASSLSTGGLSDTQYF.

The CDR3 nucleotides read TGTGCCAGCAGTTACAGGGGGGGAGTTGAGACCCAGTACTTC. This encodes CASSYRGGVETQYF. V gene TRBV6-2 or TRBV6-3 combines with J gene TRBJ2-7; D might be TRBD2 (7 bases). Judging by the DNA end, TRBJ2-5 fits better; the J call may be wrong. The CDR3 is 14 residues long. Germline-derived CDR1 and CDR2 are MNHEY and SVGEGT.

This clonotype was detected many times. The rearrangement uses TRBV29-1 and TRBJ2-6, with no clear D. Germline CDR1 reads SQVTM; CDR2 reads ANQGSEA. This CDR3 contains 19 residues. Between the trimmed V and J ends, which lost 8 bases and 0 bases, there was a span of 26 bases. The chain's CDR3 is CSPPRSHATYSSGANVLTF. CDR3 DNA: TGCAGCCCTCCGCGTAGCCACGCGACCTATAGCTCTGGGGCCAACGTCCTGACTTTC.

The V call is TRBV27, the J call TRBJ2-7; D may be TRBD1 (6 bases). The CDR3 runs 13 residues. From germline, CDR1 is MNHEY and CDR2 SMNVEV (reference sequence). V was clipped by 6 bases and J by 0 bases, with 9 bases between them. CDR3 bases: TGTGCCAGCAGGGCGACAGGCTCCTACGAGCAGTACTTC. Translated, it gives CASRATGSYEQYF.

This clonotype showed up many times. CDR3 amino acids: CASSLEAGYTF. The CDR3 region has the DNA TGTGCCAGCAGTTTAGAGGCTGGCTACACCTTC. This sequence joins TRBV12-3 or TRBV12-4 and TRBJ1-2; D remains ambiguous. This CDR3 has 11 residues. Trimming stripped 1 base from V and 7 bases from J, with 4 bases between.

The rearrangement links TRBV20-1 to TRBJ1-2; D unclear. The V end lost 0 bases, the J end lost 10 bases, and 15 bases lay between the germline ends. This CDR3 comprises 13 residues. Germline lookup yields CDR1 DFQATT and CDR2 SNEGSKA (reference sequence). CDR3: CSARDLDTVLYTF. CDR3 DNA: TGCAGTGCTAGAGATCTTGATACAGTTCTCTACACCTTC.

This rearrangement joins TRBV9 to TRBJ2-7, with no clear D. V gave up 0 bases and J gave up 2 bases, with 15 bases separating them. The germline CDR1 and CDR2 sequences are SGDLS and YYNGEE. The CDR3 extends over 16 amino acids. CDR3 amino acids: CASSVGKEGAAYEQYF. In nucleotides, the CDR3 is TGTGCCAGCAGCGTAGGGAAGGAAGGTGCGGCCTACGAGCAGTACTTC.

The chain couples TRBV28 to TRBJ2-1, with TRBD2 matching 8 bases. In germline, CDR1 is MDHEN, CDR2 SYDVKM. J gave up 5 bases and V 4 bases, and 10 bases lay outside the gene matches. CDR3 length: 16 residues. Here the CDR3 DNA reads TGTGCCAGCAGTTCCCCAGGAGCGGGGGACCACAATGAGCAGTTCTTC. Amino acid sequence: CASSSPGAGDHNEQFF. Combining the CDR3 with reference TRBV28 and TRBJ2-1 gives the whole variable domain DVKVTQSSRYLVKRTGEKVFLECVQDMDHENMFWYRQDPGLGLRLIYFSYDVKMKEKGDIPEGYSVSREKKERFSLILESASTNQTSMYLCASSSPGAGDHNEQFFGPGTRLTVL.